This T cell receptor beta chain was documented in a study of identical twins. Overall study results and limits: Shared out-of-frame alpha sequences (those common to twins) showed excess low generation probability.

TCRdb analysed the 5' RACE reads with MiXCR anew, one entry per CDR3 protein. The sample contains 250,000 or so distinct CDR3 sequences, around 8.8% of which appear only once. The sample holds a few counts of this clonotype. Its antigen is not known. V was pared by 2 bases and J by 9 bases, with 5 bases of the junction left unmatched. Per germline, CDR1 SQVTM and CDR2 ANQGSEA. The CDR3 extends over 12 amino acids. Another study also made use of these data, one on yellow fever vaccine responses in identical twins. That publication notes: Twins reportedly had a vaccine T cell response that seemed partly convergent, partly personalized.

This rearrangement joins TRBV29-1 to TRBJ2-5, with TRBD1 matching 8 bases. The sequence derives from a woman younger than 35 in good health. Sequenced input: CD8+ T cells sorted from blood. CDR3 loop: CSVESGQGAQYF. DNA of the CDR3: TGCAGCGTTGAATCCGGACAGGGCGCCCAGTACTTC.